This TCR beta chain was documented in a study of a mutant IDH1 vaccine in newly diagnosed glioma. At the level of the study: Averaging roughly 40 years of age, treated patients were roughly 60% male and approximately 40% female. Patients previously underwent radiotherapy, temozolomide, or both, and most underwent both. Notes on the study in general: A vaccine-induced immune response developed in roughly 93% of the patients.

Sample time point: week 23, last vaccination. Each dose delivered 300 ug of mutant IDH1 20-mer peptide subcutaneously with imiquimod. Donor tumors were new WHO grade 3 or 4 IDH1-mutant, ATRX-lost astrocytomas. Remarks on this clone: Its specificity is not known.

Only in-frame clones appear in the TCRdb table, and some are missing; sequencing was by immunoSEQ multiplex PCR. The sample has just under 45,000 clones; approximately 90% are singletons. V was cut by 5 bases and J by 8 bases, with 12 bases left in between. The CDR3 runs to 11 residues. Germline CDR1 and CDR2: DFQATT and SNEGSKA (reference sequence). The sample here was PBMCs, taken from a glioma patient whose treatment included an IDH1 peptide vaccine. This clonotype was sampled from a man aged 45-65 years with glioma. The rearrangement joins TRBV20-1 to TRBJ1-2; D remains ambiguous. CDR3 sequence reads: CSAFRTTGYTF. The CDR3 DNA is TGCAGTGCTTTCAGAACGACCGGCTACACCTTC.